A single TCR beta chain is shown here with its context. This clone showed up just a few times. The antigen this receptor binds is unknown. No base quality values were provided; no much bigger clone lies one nucleotide off. Relative to germline, V is 5 bases shorter and J is 4 bases shorter, with 15 bases between their ends. CDR1 is given as SGHRS and CDR2 as YFSETQ, both from the germline V gene. Counted from cysteine to phenylalanine, this CDR3 has 14 amino acids. CDR3 DNA only is kept here, 42 bases in frame from base 1. This record comes from a study of blood T cell repertoires in COVID-19 (dated by TCRdb to 2018 to 2021). Regarding the complete study: Collaborator samples came from the United States, Italy and Spain and covered acute and convalescent phases of COVID-19. Subjects who had been exposed to COVID-19, were actively infected with it, or had recovered from it provided the deeply sampled blood TCRbeta repertoires that made up the dataset. Where available, HLA class I and class II types were taken from metadata supplied by the sample provider and were not determined by assay-based typing. The repertoires were released in a freely available public database intended as a resource for research on the immune response to SARS-CoV-2. The sample metadata nearly always contained a de-identified subject ID, COVID-19 status, age in years and sex. The material from the prospective study consisted of cDNA or gDNA derived from T cells, B-cell-depleted T cells, or PBMCs. Samples were obtained from the ongoing ImmuneRACE study (first 160 participants) and from 1,254 subjects provided by 6 global collaborators. The full study reports these points: How much clinical and demographic metadata was included differed by source and by participant, and the metadata was provided uncurated.

A second Seattle source provided samples from volunteer blood donors who had recovered from COVID-19. Each collaborating institution followed its own protocols to collect whole blood in K2EDTA tubes. For TCRbeta analysis, collaborators shipped samples in one of three forms: frozen whole blood, isolated PBMCs, or DNA extracted from either of those sample types. TCRbeta CDR3 regions were amplified from genomic DNA using the immunoSEQ Assay, a bias-controlled multiplex PCR. In the original analysis: Within the assay, amplification of reference gene primers was used to estimate how many nucleated cells each sample contained. To quantify the absolute abundance of each unique TCRbeta CDR3 rearrangement, sequence reads were collapsed and filtered. For each sample, productive Simpson clonality was calculated as the square root of Simpson's diversity index over productive rearrangements. Drawn from immuneACCESS, this table holds only the in-frame rearrangements with V and J called that TCRdb kept. Clones are partly lost; checked studies trace under half to an unresolved V gene and leave the rest unexplained. The V and J calls and the clone size are those of that table, but D and trimming were determined from the DNA. Present in this sample are approximately 170,000 clones, over 80% of which were seen just once. Around 13% of the sample rests with the top ten.

The chain is assembled from TRBV5-1 and TRBJ1-1, with no D gene named confidently. The receptor was derived from a man between 70 and 80 years old who had recovered from COVID-19. The sample was peripheral blood. In nucleotide form, the sequence is TGCGCCAGCAGTAACGGGGAGGGTGGCACTGAAGCTTTCTTT. Its coded protein is CASSNGEGGTEAFF.